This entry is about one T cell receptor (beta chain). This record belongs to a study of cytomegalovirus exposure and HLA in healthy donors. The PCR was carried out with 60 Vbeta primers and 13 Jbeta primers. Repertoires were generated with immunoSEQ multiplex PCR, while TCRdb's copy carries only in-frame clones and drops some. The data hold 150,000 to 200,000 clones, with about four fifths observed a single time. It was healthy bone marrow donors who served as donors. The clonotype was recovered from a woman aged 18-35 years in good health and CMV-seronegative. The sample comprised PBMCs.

The CDR3 loop reads CASSYPGSYEQYF. CDR3 DNA sequence: TGTGCCAGCAGTTACCCGGGATCCTACGAGCAGTACTTC. The chain has TRBV6-5 and TRBJ2-7; possible D gene TRBD2, 5 bases. The germline gives CDR1 MNHEY, CDR2 SVGAGI. V lost 2 bases and J 1 base, leaving 6 bases between the germline ends. CDR3 length equals 13 residues.